This T cell receptor beta chain was identified during a study of T cell responses to AZD1222 COVID-19 vaccine. The wider study: Whether given at about 4 or about 12 weeks, second doses were pooled.

Findings and limits, study-wide: The sample set comprised mostly white British donors with more females, and clonal diversity was possibly underestimated. Of spike-specific TCRs, nearly half reportedly target regions left unmutated in variants.

As to this clone: No antigen is known for it.

V trimming: 7 bases; J trimming: 3 bases; junction bases outside the gene matches: 7. This CDR3 spans 14 amino acids. From germline, CDR1 is SGDLS and CDR2 YYNGEE. The table came from immunoSEQ multiplex PCR; TCRdb's copy has only in-frame clones and leaves some out. Found here are approximately 100,000 clones, roughly nine tenths of them singletons; the top ten hold roughly 17%. The receptor was isolated from an adult in good health. Sample: peripheral blood, taken on day 0 of AZD1222 vaccination. V and J are TRBV9 and TRBJ2-3; TRBD2 matches at 8 bases. The CDR3 DNA sequence: TGTGCCAGCGAACCGGGGGGGCCTACAGATACGCAGTATTTT. Amino acids: CASEPGGPTDTQYF.